One sample yielded the 3 T cell receptor beta chains listed below, sequenced in a study of blood T cell repertoires in COVID-19. Sequenced by immunoSEQ multiplex PCR; TCRdb stores in-frame clones only, minus some. This table holds around 72,000 clones, roughly 82% found once. The sample was peripheral blood. These TCRs come from a woman aged 55 to 70 with acute or convalescent COVID-19.

The genes are TRBV4-1 and TRBJ2-3, with TRBD2 identical over 8 bases. The germline gives CDR1 MGHRA, CDR2 YSYEKL. The CDR3 sequence is 14 residues long. V was pared by 6 bases and J by 5 bases, with 7 bases of the junction left unmatched. CDR3: CASRGTSVIDTQYF. The CDR3 DNA reads as TGCGCCAGCAGGGGGACTAGTGTGATAGATACGCAGTATTTT.

This rearrangement joins TRBV6-6 to TRBJ1-2; possibly TRBD1 for D (6 bases). V was trimmed by 11 bases and J by 7 bases, leaving 17 bases between them. The germline V gene encodes CDR1 MNHNY and CDR2 SVGAGI (reference sequence). The CDR3 contains 12 residues. This CDR3 reads CAHSRGSGGYTF. CDR3 in DNA: TGTGCCCACTCGAGGGGGAGCGGTGGCTACACCTTC.

The chain recombines TRBV29-1 with TRBJ1-1; TRBD1 might be the D (6 bases). Trimming took 4 bases from V and 7 from J, leaving 13 bases between them. CDR1 SQVTM and CDR2 ANQGSEA come from the germline V gene. This CDR3 spans 12 amino acids. This chain's CDR3 is CSVARGRGEAFF. CDR3 nucleotides: TGCAGCGTTGCCAGGGGTCGCGGTGAAGCTTTCTTT.